Listed below are T cell receptor beta chains from one sample, sequenced in a study of T cell responses to AZD1222 COVID-19 vaccine. The protocol was immunoSEQ multiplex PCR, while the TCRdb copy is restricted to in-frame clones and leaves out a portion. The table records around 200,000 clones, roughly 94% of them present only once. This sample comprised peripheral blood, obtained 28 days after the second AZD1222 dose. These receptors were collected from an adult who received the AZD1222 COVID-19 vaccine. The CDR3 runs from the conserved cysteine through the conserved F or W. D genes are given only for firm matches. Clone sizes are given selectively: once, few, many, or a class where the clone is expanded.

>TRBJ1-4|.|once|TRBV19
TGTGCCAGTAGAGATCCGGGACGGAGTAATGAAAAACTGTTTTTT
CASRDPGRSNEKLFF
>TRBJ1-5|TRBD1|.|TRBV28
TGTGCCAGCAGTTTGCGACAGGGTCGTGTCAATCAGCCCCAGCATTTT
CASSLRQGRVNQPQHF
>TRBJ2-7|.|.|TRBV4-3
TGCGCCAGCAGCCAAGTGGCGGGCCAAACTCCCTACGAGCAGTACTTC
CASSQVAGQTPYEQYF
>TRBJ1-2|.|once|TRBV24-1
TGTGCCACCAGTGATTTTAACTCCGGGTTCTTCTTC
CATSDFNSGFFF
>TRBJ1-3|.|.|TRBV9
TGTGCCAGCAGCCCGATAGCGTTGGGGCCAAGCTCTGGAAACACCATATATTTT
CASSPIALGPSSGNTIYF
>TRBJ2-1|TRBD1|.|TRBV19
TGTGCCAGTAGTATATATTACGTGGACAGGGGGCACTACAATGAGCAGTTCTTC
CASSIYYVDRGHYNEQFF
>TRBJ2-3|.|.|TRBV6-1
TGTGCCAGCAGTGAAGACCCCGGCGGGGTCTTCACAGATACGCAGTATTTT
CASSEDPGGVFTDTQYF
>TRBJ2-2|.|once|TRBV25-1
TGTGCCAGCAGAGAGCAGGGGAGGGTAAACACCGGGGAGCTGTTTTTT
CASREQGRVNTGELFF
>TRBJ2-7|TRBD2|.|TRBV9
TGTGCCAGCAGCTCTGGACTAGCGGGAGGCGCTATCAGCGAGCAGTACTTC
CASSSGLAGGAISEQYF
>TRBJ1-1|.|.|TRBV6-1
TGTGCCAGCAGTGAAGCCTTTACTGAAGCTTTCTTT
CASSEAFTEAFF
>TRBJ1-1|.|.|TRBV11-2
TGTGCCAGCAGCTTAGTAGGGGGGGCGGGCACTGAAGCTTTCTTT
CASSLVGGAGTEAFF
>TRBJ1-1|.|once|TRBV5-5
TGTGCCAGCAAGGCAGGGGTATTGAACACTGAAGCTTTCTTT
CASKAGVLNTEAFF